This T cell receptor beta chain was identified in a study of identical twins. This CDR3 spans 17 amino acids. The germline gives CDR1 MRHNA, CDR2 SNTAGT. Trimming stripped 4 bases from V and 2 bases from J, with 17 bases between. TCRdb processed the 5' RACE reads anew with MiXCR; each CDR3 protein has one entry. The data contain hundreds of thousands of distinct CDR3 sequences, less than 10% of them seen just once; the ten biggest clones take up 0.98%. A further study also used this sample, focusing on yellow fever vaccine responses in identical twins.

The chain uses TRBV6-4 and TRBJ2-2; a possible D gene is TRBD2 (6 bases). Sequencing was carried out using PBMCs. The TCR sequence derives from a woman aged 18-29 years in good health. CDR3 protein: CASSAALMGLNTGELFF. CDR3 coding DNA: TGTGCCAGCAGTGCCGCCCTTATGGGACTTAACACCGGGGAGCTGTTTTTT.